One sample yielded the 27 T cell receptor beta chains listed below, sequenced in a study of early T cells in non-severe SARS-CoV-2 infection. A single record per CDR3 protein comes from TCRdb applying MiXCR to the 5' RACE reads. The table includes more than 65,000 distinct CDR3 sequences, 3.5% to 6% detected once. The specimen was whole blood, collected at baseline. These receptors originate from an adult who was a healthcare worker with PCR-confirmed SARS-CoV-2 infection or an uninfected control (not recorded which). The donor label of this sample is uncertain.

This clonotype was found a few times. This chain connects TRBV27 to TRBJ2-5; 11 positions match TRBD1. CDR1 and CDR2 (germline): MNHEY, SMNVEV (reference sequence). This CDR3 contains 13 residues. The V gene end was trimmed by 1 base and the J gene end by 9 bases; junction bases not matched to a gene: 1. Here the CDR3 DNA reads TGTGCCAGCAGTTTATTGGACAGGGGGCCCCAGTACTTC. Translation: CASSLLDRGPQYF.

The V call is TRBV18, the J call TRBJ2-7; D uncertain. CDR3 length: 13 residues. V was trimmed by 2 bases and J by 2 bases, leaving 7 bases between them. Germline CDR1 is KGHSH and CDR2 is LQKENI. CDR3 DNA: TGTGCCAGCTCACCAGCGGATACCTACGAGCAGTACTTC. It specifies CASSPADTYEQYF. Combining the CDR3 with reference TRBV18 and TRBJ2-7 gives the whole variable domain NAGVMQNPRHLVRRRGQEARLRCSPMKGHSHVYWYRQLPEEGLKFMVYLQKENIIDESGMPKERFSAEFPKEGPSILRIQQVVRGDSAAYFCASSPADTYEQYFGPGTRLTVT.

DNA of the CDR3: TGTGCCTGGACTATCCCAGGGTTTAGCACAGATACGCAGTATTTT. Translating it yields CAWTIPGFSTDTQYF. The chain has TRBV30 and TRBJ2-3; a weak D match, TRBD1 (5 bases). V lost 4 bases, J lost 0 bases, and 14 bases lay in between. From germline, CDR1 is GTSNPN and CDR2 SVGIG (reference sequence). The CDR3 totals 15 residues.

V usage is TRBV28 and J usage is TRBJ2-1; 9 bases are shared with TRBD2. Germline values: CDR1 MDHEN, CDR2 SYDVKM. The CDR3 consists of 16 residues. Losses at the gene ends were 4 bases for V and 7 bases for J; bases not matched to a gene: 11. CDR3 in DNA: TGTGCCAGCAGTTCGGCCGGGACTAGCTTCCGAAATGAGCAGTTCTTC. It encodes CASSSAGTSFRNEQFF.

This clonotype was recorded at least ten times. The V call is TRBV6-2 or TRBV6-3, the J call TRBJ2-7; D gene unclear. The CDR3 runs to 11 residues. The V gene's germline CDR1 is MNHEY and CDR2 SVGEGT. V gave up 6 bases and J gave up 6 bases, with 9 bases separating them. The CDR3: CASSNLGEQYF. CDR3 bases: TGTGCCAGCAGCAATTTGGGCGAGCAGTACTTC.

This sequence joins TRBV20-1 and TRBJ2-5; a weak D match, TRBD1 (5 bases). V was pared by 6 bases and J by 4 bases, with 18 bases between. The CDR3 runs 14 residues. Germline values: CDR1 DFQATT, CDR2 SNEGSKA (reference sequence). The CDR3 sequence is CSAWGGRDPETQYF. CDR3 bases: TGCAGTGCCTGGGGCGGCCGAGACCCAGAGACCCAGTACTTC.

This clonotype was recorded at least ten times. This rearrangement joins TRBV7-3 to TRBJ2-1; 8 bases map to TRBD2. The CDR3 extends over 15 amino acids. J was trimmed by 7 bases and V by 5 bases; bases with no gene match: 10. Germline V gives CDR1 SGHTA, CDR2 FQGTGA. For the CDR3, the DNA is TGTGCCAGCAGCCCGCGGGCGGGGGGAGGTAATGAGCAGTTCTTC. Translating it yields CASSPRAGGGNEQFF.

This clonotype has a handful of counts. The V gene is TRBV5-8, the J gene TRBJ1-1; 7 bases are a match to TRBD1. Germline values: CDR1 SGHTS, CDR2 YDEGEE. The trim removed 5 bases at V and 4 bases at J, leaving 8 bases unmatched. The CDR3 contains 14 residues. The CDR3 here is CASSRQGGRTEAFF. The CDR3 DNA reads TGTGCCAGCAGTCGACAGGGCGGGCGCACTGAAGCTTTCTTT.

This clonotype was observed at least ten times. The V and J genes are TRBV5-1 and TRBJ2-3; D not certain. The CDR3 spans 13 residues. Germline V gene data show CDR1 as SGHRS and CDR2 as YFSETQ. Between the trimmed V and J ends, which lost 0 bases and 0 bases, there was a span of 2 bases. The CDR3 nucleotides are TGCGCCAGCAGCTTGGGTAGCACAGATACGCAGTATTTT. This encodes CASSLGSTDTQYF.

At least ten counts were recorded for this clonotype. This sequence joins TRBV11-2 and TRBJ2-2, with D hard to call. The length of the CDR3 is 12 residues. The V end was cut by 3 bases, the J end by 7 bases, with 6 bases between. The germline gives CDR1 SGHAT, CDR2 FQNNGV. DNA of the CDR3: TGTGCCAGCAGCTTCCTGGTCGGGGAGCTGTTTTTT. Its protein is CASSFLVGELFF.

This clonotype was detected many times. The chain's CDR3 is CASSGTAGYYEQYF. The CDR3 DNA reads TGTGCCAGCAGCGGGACAGCAGGTTACTACGAGCAGTACTTC. This sequence joins TRBV12-3 or TRBV12-4 and TRBJ2-7; 7 bases map to TRBD1. The CDR3 is 14 residues long. V lost 6 bases and J lost 3; bases outside the gene matches: 8.

At least ten counts were recorded for this clonotype. The chain combines TRBV10-1 with TRBJ1-4, with D perhaps TRBD1 (5 bases). The CDR3 is 14 amino acids. CDR1 is WNHNN and CDR2 is SYGVQD in the germline V gene (reference sequence). V dropped 3 bases and J dropped 8 bases, with 13 bases sitting between them. The CDR3 nucleotides are TGCGCCAGCAGTGACAGGGCTACGAGGGAAAAACTGTTTTTT. The encoded protein is CASSDRATREKLFF.

This clonotype was seen many times. The chain uses TRBV7-8 and TRBJ2-3; D ambiguous. Looked up from germline, CDR1 is SGHVS and CDR2 is FQNEAQ. This CDR3 has 14 residues. Trimming took off 3 bases at V and 4 bases at J, with 11 bases between the two ends. The CDR3, as DNA: TGTGCCAGCAGCTTTTTCAGCCGTCCAGATACGCAGTATTTT. Translation gives CASSFFSRPDTQYF.

Regarding this clonotype: Likely a read error: the CDR3 ends without its conserved phenylalanine or tryptophan. The chain recombines TRBV6-1 with TRBJ2-7; 7 bases match TRBD2. The V gene end was trimmed by 5 bases and the J gene end by 6 bases; junction bases not matched to a gene: 13. This CDR3 region has 15 residues. Germline CDR1 reads MNHNS; CDR2 reads SASEGT. The CDR3 protein is CASSPGPSGSSEQYL. CDR3 coding DNA: TGTGCCAGCAGTCCCGGGCCTAGCGGTTCATCCGAGCAGTACCTC.

This clonotype was counted many times. V and J are TRBV20-1 and TRBJ2-1; no definite D call. The CDR3 is 15 residues long. From germline, CDR1 is DFQATT and CDR2 SNEGSKA (reference sequence). Trimming left V 7 bases short and J 6 bases short, with 22 bases between. In DNA form, the CDR3 reads TGCAGTGTTCCCACCCACCAAACCTACCCCAATGAGCAGTTCTTC. This encodes CSVPTHQTYPNEQFF.

The chain combines TRBV29-1 with TRBJ2-3; D might be TRBD2 (5 bases). V lost 2 bases and J 3 bases, leaving 9 bases between the germline ends. The CDR3 totals 13 residues. Germline lookup yields CDR1 SQVTM and CDR2 ANQGSEA. CDR3 DNA sequence: TGCAGCGTTGAATTCCCGGGAACAGATACGCAGTATTTT. It codes for CSVEFPGTDTQYF.

In this sample, this clonotype turned up many times. The rearrangement uses TRBV5-8 and TRBJ2-3; perhaps TRBD1 as D (5 bases). Trimming pared 5 bases from V and 5 bases from J, leaving 21 bases between. Germline CDR1 and CDR2: SGHTS and YDEGEE. CDR3 size: 16 residues. DNA of the CDR3: TGTGCCAGCAGTTCCACCCCGCCAGGGAATCAAGATACGCAGTATTTT. Its translation: CASSSTPPGNQDTQYF. Variable domain in full (rest from reference TRBV5-8 and TRBJ2-3): EAGVTQSPTHLIKTRGQQATLRCSPISGHTSVYWYQQALGLGLQFLLWYDEGEERNRGNFPPRFSGRQFPNYSSELNVNALELEDSALYLCASSSTPPGNQDTQYFGPGTRLTVL.

This clonotype came up many times. This rearrangement joins TRBV29-1 to TRBJ2-1; 9 bases are a match to TRBD2. Germline V lookup: CDR1 SQVTM, CDR2 ANQGSEA. V lost 4 bases, J lost 7 bases, and 5 bases stayed unmatched. The CDR3 has 13 residues. The CDR3 DNA is TGCAGCGTTGGCCTAGCGGGGACAAATGAGCAGTTCTTC. It translates to CSVGLAGTNEQFF.

The chain couples TRBV6-5 to TRBJ2-7, with D possibly being TRBD1 (7 bases). CDR1 is MNHEY, CDR2 SVGAGI, per germline. The CDR3 spans 12 residues. Trimming cost V 8 bases and J 5 bases, with 13 bases left between them. The CDR3 nucleotides read TGTGCCAGCGGAGGGACAGCCCACGAGCAGTACTTC. Its translation: CASGGTAHEQYF.

This chain connects TRBV7-6 to TRBJ2-7, with a possible D match to TRBD1 (6 bases). V was shortened by 5 bases and J by 1 base, with 15 bases between the two germline ends. This CDR3 spans 15 amino acids. Germline V CDR1 and CDR2: SGHVS, FNYEAQ. The CDR3: CASSPLGDISYEQYF. The CDR3 DNA is TGTGCCAGCAGCCCCTTAGGGGACATTTCCTACGAGCAGTACTTC.

In regard to this clonotype: A read error may be the cause here, since a much bigger clone is one base away. The chain has TRBV24-1 and TRBJ2-7; possible D gene TRBD2, 5 bases. The CDR3 spans 15 residues. Germline CDR1 and CDR2: KGHDR and SFDVKD. This CDR3 reads CVTSGTAAGIYEQYF. CDR3 in DNA: TGTGTCACCAGTGGTACTGCCGCCGGGATCTACGAGCAGTACTTC.

At least ten counts were recorded for this clonotype. The chain uses TRBV7-3 and TRBJ2-3, with 8 bases that match TRBD1. In germline, CDR1 is SGHTA, CDR2 FQGTGA. V trimming: 5 bases; J trimming: 4 bases; junction bases outside the gene matches: 8. This CDR3 region has 15 residues. The CDR3 nucleotides read TGTGCCAGCAGCCGTCACAGGGGGGACGCAGATACGCAGTATTTT. It codes for CASSRHRGDADTQYF.

This clonotype was observed a handful of times. V and J are TRBV7-8 and TRBJ1-1; perhaps TRBD1 as D (6 bases). The CDR3 extends over 13 amino acids. Germline V gene lookup returns CDR1 SGHVS and CDR2 FQNEAQ. Trimming removed 7 bases at V and 4 bases at J, with 13 bases between. The CDR3 DNA reads TGTGCCAGCATTCGAAGGGGGGCCACTGAAGCTTTCTTT. Translating gives CASIRRGATEAFF.

The sample holds many counts of this clonotype. This chain uses TRBV12-3 or TRBV12-4 with TRBJ1-2; D not certain. Trimming left V 2 bases short and J 2 bases short, with 6 bases between. CDR3 length equals 13 residues. CDR3 nucleotide sequence: TGTGCCAGCAGTTTATTCGGGAACTATGGCTACACCTTC. It encodes CASSLFGNYGYTF.

There are many counts of this clonotype. J is TRBJ2-3 and V is TRBV6-5, with D perhaps assigned TRBD1 or TRBD2 (6 bases each). CDR3 length: 14 residues. The V gene lost 5 bases and the J gene lost 2 bases, with 11 bases spanning the gap. Looked up from germline, CDR1 is MNHEY and CDR2 is SVGAGI. The DNA for the CDR3 is TGTGCCAGCAGTGGGGGGACATCCACAGATACGCAGTATTTT. This sequence encodes CASSGGTSTDTQYF.

In its sample, this clonotype was seen a few times. The chain combines TRBV5-1 with TRBJ1-1; D may be TRBD1 (5 bases). CDR1 and CDR2 from the germline V gene are SGHRS and YFSETQ. V was trimmed by 7 bases and J by 3 bases, leaving 19 bases between them. This CDR3 has 15 residues. This chain's CDR3 is CASFISHAGDTEAFF. The CDR3 coding sequence is TGCGCCAGCTTCATTTCCCACGCGGGGGACACTGAAGCTTTCTTT.

This clonotype was observed a handful of times. The V and J genes are TRBV7-2 and TRBJ1-3; D gene ambiguous. This CDR3 is built from 14 residues. Germline V CDR1 and CDR2: SGHTA, FQGNSA. Trimming removed 1 base from V and 4 bases from J, with 8 bases in between. The CDR3: CASSLGVSGNTIYF. In nucleotides, the CDR3 is TGTGCCAGCAGCTTAGGGGTGTCAGGAAACACCATATATTTT.